The sequence of this TCR beta chain was determined in a study of response to subunit inactivated influenza vaccine. TCRdb reprocessed the RT-PCR reads via MiXCR and lists one record per CDR3 protein. The table lists roughly 760,000 distinct CDR3 sequences, 21% of them singletons. J lost 0 bases, V lost 4 bases, and 7 bases had no gene match. The germline V gene encodes CDR1 SGHRS and CDR2 YFSETQ. The CDR3 extends over 16 amino acids. Sequenced material: PBMCs from blood, taken roughly 5 days after vaccination. The chain employs TRBV5-1 and TRBJ2-4; 7 nucleotides line up with TRBD1. The source is a man in his forties or fifties who received an inactivated influenza vaccine. CDR3 nucleotide sequence: TGCGCCAGCAGCGTGGGACAGAGTCTAGCCAAAAACATTCAGTACTTC. As protein: CASSVGQSLAKNIQYF.